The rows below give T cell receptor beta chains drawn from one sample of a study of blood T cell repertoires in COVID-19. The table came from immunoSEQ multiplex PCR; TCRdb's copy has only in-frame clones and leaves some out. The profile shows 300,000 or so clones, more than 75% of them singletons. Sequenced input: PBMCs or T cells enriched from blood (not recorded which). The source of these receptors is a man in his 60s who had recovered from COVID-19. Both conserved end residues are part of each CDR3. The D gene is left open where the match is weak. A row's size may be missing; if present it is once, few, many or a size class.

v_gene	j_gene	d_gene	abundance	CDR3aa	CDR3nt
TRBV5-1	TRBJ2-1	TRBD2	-	CASSTGTSGRARNEQFF	TGCGCCAGCAGCACCGGGACTAGCGGGAGGGCGAGAAATGAGCAGTTCTTC
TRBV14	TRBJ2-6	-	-	CASSRVQSSIAGANVLTF	TGTGCCAGCAGCCGGGTACAGTCCTCAATAGCTGGGGCCAACGTCCTGACTTTC
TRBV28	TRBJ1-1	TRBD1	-	CASRPGTGNTEAFF	TGTGCCAGCAGGCCAGGGACAGGGAACACTGAAGCTTTCTTT
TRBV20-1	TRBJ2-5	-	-	CSARRGETQYF	TGCAGTGCTAGACGGGGAGAGACCCAGTACTTC
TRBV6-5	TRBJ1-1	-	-	CASSYRSGNTEAFF	TGTGCCAGCAGTTACCGATCAGGGAACACTGAAGCTTTCTTT
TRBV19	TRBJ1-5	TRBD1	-	CASRDRERGNQPQHF	TGTGCCAGCCGGGACAGGGAACGGGGCAATCAGCCCCAGCATTTT
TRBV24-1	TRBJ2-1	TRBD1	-	CATSDFPGQPSYNEQFF	TGTGCCACCAGTGACTTCCCGGGACAGCCGAGCTACAATGAGCAGTTCTTC
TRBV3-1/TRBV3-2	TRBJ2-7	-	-	CASSQGVAFSYEQYF	TGTGCCAGCAGCCAAGGCGTCGCGTTCTCCTACGAGCAGTACTTC
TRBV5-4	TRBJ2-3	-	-	CASSLRAIGADTQYF	TGTGCCAGCAGCTTGAGGGCGATAGGGGCAGATACGCAGTATTTT
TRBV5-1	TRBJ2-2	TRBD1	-	CASSSQQGARDTGELFF	TGCGCCAGCAGCAGCCAACAGGGGGCAAGGGACACCGGGGAGCTGTTTTTT
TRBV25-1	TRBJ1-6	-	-	CASSAVWNSPLHF	TGTGCCAGCAGTGCGGTGTGGAATTCACCCCTCCACTTT
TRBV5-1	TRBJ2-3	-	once	CASSPTWGGTDTQYF	TGCGCCAGCAGCCCAACCTGGGGAGGCACAGATACGCAGTATTTT
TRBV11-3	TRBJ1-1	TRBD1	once	CASSLGQSTEAFF	TGTGCCAGCAGCCTGGGACAGTCCACTGAAGCTTTCTTT
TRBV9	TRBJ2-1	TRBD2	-	CASSVSQRGVGDNEQFF	TGTGCCAGCAGCGTTAGCCAGCGGGGGGTTGGGGACAATGAGCAGTTCTTC
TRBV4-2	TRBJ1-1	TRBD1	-	CASSQGDRGSTEAFF	TGTGCCAGCAGCCAAGGGGACAGGGGAAGTACTGAAGCTTTCTTT
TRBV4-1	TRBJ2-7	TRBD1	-	CASSLRLGQGSEQYF	TGCGCCAGCAGCCTGAGACTGGGACAGGGCTCCGAGCAGTACTTC
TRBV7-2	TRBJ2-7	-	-	CASSLAPQGPYEQYF	TGTGCCAGCAGCTTAGCCCCACAGGGACCCTACGAGCAGTACTTC
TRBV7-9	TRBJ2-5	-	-	CASSHPEGMGVETQYF	TGTGCCAGCAGCCATCCGGAGGGGATGGGAGTGGAGACCCAGTACTTC
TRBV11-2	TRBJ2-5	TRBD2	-	CASSFTSGVRETQYF	TGTGCCAGCAGCTTCACTAGCGGGGTACGAGAGACCCAGTACTTC
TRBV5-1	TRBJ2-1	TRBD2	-	CASSLVGGGANEQFF	TGCGCCAGCAGCTTAGTAGGCGGGGGGGCCAATGAGCAGTTCTTC
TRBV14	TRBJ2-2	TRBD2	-	CASSRPGLSVGELFF	TGTGCCAGCAGTCGGCCGGGACTAAGTGTCGGGGAGCTGTTTTTT
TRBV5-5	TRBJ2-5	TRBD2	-	CASSPSGGRETQYF	TGTGCCAGCAGCCCCTCGGGGGGGAGGGAGACCCAGTACTTC
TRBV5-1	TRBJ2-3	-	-	CASFNTDTQYF	TGCGCCAGCTTCAACACAGATACGCAGTATTTT
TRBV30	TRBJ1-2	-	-	CAWRGSGYGYTF	TGTGCCTGGAGGGGGTCGGGGTACGGCTACACCTTC
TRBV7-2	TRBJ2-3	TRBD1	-	CASSSPGQTSTDTQYF	TGTGCCAGCAGCTCGCCGGGACAGACTAGCACAGATACGCAGTATTTT
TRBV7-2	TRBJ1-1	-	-	CASSSQGNTEAFF	TGTGCCAGCAGCTCACAGGGGAACACTGAAGCTTTCTTT
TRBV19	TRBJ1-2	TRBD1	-	CASKNRGQVGYTF	TGTGCCAGTAAAAACAGGGGGCAAGTTGGCTACACCTTC
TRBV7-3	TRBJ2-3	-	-	CASSRGAPSTDTQYF	TGTGCCAGCAGTAGAGGAGCCCCTAGCACAGATACGCAGTATTTT
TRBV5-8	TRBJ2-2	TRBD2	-	CASSLETSVYTGELFF	TGTGCCAGCAGCTTAGAAACTAGCGTATATACCGGGGAGCTGTTTTTT
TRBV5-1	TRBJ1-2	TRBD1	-	CASSIGTGEYGYTF	TGCGCCAGCAGCATAGGGACAGGGGAATATGGCTACACCTTC
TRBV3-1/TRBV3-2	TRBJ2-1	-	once	CASSQALTGAAYNEQFF	TGTGCCAGCAGCCAAGCCCTTACGGGAGCGGCCTACAATGAGCAGTTCTTC
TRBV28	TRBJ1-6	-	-	CASSIDRSGSPLHF	TGTGCCAGCAGTATCGACAGGTCCGGTTCACCCCTCCACTTT
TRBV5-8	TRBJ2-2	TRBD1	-	CASSSGQGAWTGELFF	TGTGCCAGCAGCTCTGGACAGGGGGCGTGGACCGGGGAGCTGTTTTTT
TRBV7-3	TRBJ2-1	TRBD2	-	CASSTGGPGNEQFF	TGTGCCAGCAGCACGGGGGGGCCAGGGAATGAGCAGTTCTTC
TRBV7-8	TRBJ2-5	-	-	CASSRGWEETQYF	TGTGCCAGCAGCCGCGGGTGGGAAGAGACCCAGTACTTC
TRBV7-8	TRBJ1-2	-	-	CASSSTGLRYGYTF	TGTGCCAGCAGCTCGACGGGACTGAGATATGGCTACACCTTC
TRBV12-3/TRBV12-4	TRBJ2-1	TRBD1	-	CASSFWGQGLQFF	TGTGCCAGCAGTTTTTGGGGACAGGGACTCCAGTTCTTC
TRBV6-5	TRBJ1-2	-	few	CASRDSGHYGYTF	TGTGCCAGCAGGGACTCTGGGCACTATGGCTACACCTTC
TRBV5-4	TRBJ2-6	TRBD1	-	CASSPGQGSSGANVLTF	TGTGCCAGCAGTCCGGGACAGGGGAGCTCTGGGGCCAACGTCCTGACTTTC
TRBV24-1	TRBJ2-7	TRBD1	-	CATSNRQGSSYEQYF	TGTGCCACCAGTAACCGACAGGGCAGCTCCTACGAGCAGTACTTC